Following are 23 T cell receptor beta chains from one sample sequenced in a study of cytomegalovirus exposure and HLA in healthy donors. Primers included in the PCR were 60 Vbeta and 13 Jbeta primers. TCRdb keeps only in-frame clones here, not all; method: immunoSEQ multiplex PCR. The top ten hold around 6.5% of the sample, which has around 150,000 clones, 65% to 85% seen once. The sequenced material came from PBMCs. These receptors came from a male donor in good health and CMV-seropositive.

The chain couples TRBV5-1 to TRBJ2-7; 8 bases are shared with TRBD2. Trimming removed 4 bases from V and 2 bases from J; junction bases left unmatched: 17. The CDR3 length is 18 residues. The germline CDR1 and CDR2 sequences are SGHRS and YFSETQ. CDR3 loop: CASSPSWAGGPGAYEQYF. The CDR3 region has the DNA TGCGCCAGCAGCCCGAGCTGGGCGGGAGGACCCGGGGCCTACGAGCAGTACTTC.

The chain recombines TRBV9 with TRBJ2-3; a weak D match, TRBD2 (5 bases). Germline V gene sequence: CDR1 SGDLS, CDR2 YYNGEE. V was pared by 2 bases and J by 4 bases, with 14 bases between. The CDR3 loop spans 15 amino acids. The CDR3 bases are TGTGCCAGCAGCGTCAGAGGGTTTCTCGCAGATACGCAGTATTTT. Translated: CASSVRGFLADTQYF.

J is TRBJ2-5 and V is TRBV30; 9 bases match TRBD1. The assigned J gene may be wrong: the sequence end matches TRBJ2-7 better. The CDR3 contains 14 residues. In germline, CDR1 is GTSNPN, CDR2 SVGIG (reference sequence). Here the CDR3 reads CAWDRTGDSYEQYF. In DNA form, the CDR3 reads TGTGCCTGGGATCGGACAGGGGACTCCTACGAGCAGTACTTC.

The table lists this clone with a few counts. The genes are TRBV5-6 and TRBJ2-3; 7 bases match TRBD2. Germline V gene data show CDR1 as SGHDT and CDR2 as YYEEEE. CDR3 length: 15 residues. The J segment lost 5 bases and the V segment lost 0 bases, leaving 6 bases of the junction unmatched. CDR3 in amino acids: CASSLVSGTRDTQYF. As DNA, the CDR3 is TGTGCCAGCAGCTTGGTAAGCGGGACTCGAGATACGCAGTATTTT.

V usage is TRBV11-1 and J usage is TRBJ2-3, with TRBD1 identical over 9 bases. V lost 4 bases to trimming and J lost 8 bases; unmatched junction nucleotides: 7. Germline V lookup: CDR1 SGHAT, CDR2 FQDESV (reference sequence). This CDR3 is built from 14 residues. In DNA, the CDR3 is TGTGCCAGCAGCTCGGGACAGGGAACGGGTACGCAGTATTTT. Its translation: CASSSGQGTGTQYF. Using reference TRBV11-1 and TRBJ2-3 for the parts outside the CDR3, the full variable domain is EAEVAQSPRYKITEKSQAVAFWCDPISGHATLYWYRQILGQGPELLVQFQDESVVDDSQLPKDRFSAERLKGVDSTLKIQPAELGDSAMYLCASSSGQGTGTQYFGPGTRLTVL.

A word on this clone: Other DNA sequences in the sample encode the same CDR3. V and J are TRBV9 and TRBJ2-1, with 7 bases that match TRBD2. This CDR3 has 16 amino acids. V dropped 0 bases and J dropped 4; count of bases not matched to a gene: 7. In germline, CDR1 is SGDLS, CDR2 YYNGEE. CDR3 in DNA: TGTGCCAGCAGCGTAGGGGCTAGCGGCTCGTACAATGAGCAGTTCTTC. As protein: CASSVGASGSYNEQFF.

This clone was counted a single time. This chain connects TRBV27 to TRBJ2-7; the match to TRBD2 covers 13 bases. This CDR3 contains 15 residues. The germline V gene encodes CDR1 MNHEY and CDR2 SMNVEV (reference sequence). Trimming cost V 1 base and J 7 bases; bases outside gene matches: 4. The CDR3 DNA follows: TGTGCCAGCAGTTTATGGACTAGCGGGAGCGGGGAGCAGTACTTC. This translates into CASSLWTSGSGEQYF.

The chain has TRBV5-1 and TRBJ2-1, with 9 bases fitting TRBD2. This CDR3 contains 17 residues. Trimming took 6 bases from V and 3 from J; bases not matched to a gene: 13. Germline assignment: CDR1 SGHRS and CDR2 YFSETQ. CDR3 bases: TGCGCCAGCATTGAGGATAGCGGGAGTGGCAACTACAATGAGCAGTTCTTC. Translating gives CASIEDSGSGNYNEQFF.

This rearrangement joins TRBV4-1 to TRBJ2-7; TRBD2 aligns across 9 bases. The CDR3 totals 15 residues. V trimming: 4 bases; J trimming: 3 bases; junction bases outside the gene matches: 7. Germline V CDR1 and CDR2: MGHRA, YSYEKL. CDR3 amino acids: CASSLELAGLYEQYF. The DNA of the CDR3 is TGCGCCAGCAGCCTCGAGCTAGCGGGACTCTACGAGCAGTACTTC.

The chain couples TRBV7-8 to TRBJ2-7, with TRBD1 matching 9 bases. Germline CDR1 SGHVS, CDR2 FQNEAQ. This CDR3 is 14 amino acids long. V was clipped by 5 bases and J by 5 bases; unmatched bases: 7. The CDR3 loop reads CASSLRDRVNEQYF. CDR3 DNA sequence: TGTGCCAGCAGCCTCCGGGACAGGGTTAACGAGCAGTACTTC.

The V gene is TRBV28, the J gene TRBJ2-1; TRBD2 agrees at 10 bases. This CDR3 is built from 17 residues. V dropped 5 bases and J dropped 6; count of bases not matched to a gene: 13. Germline values: CDR1 MDHEN, CDR2 SYDVKM. CDR3 in amino acids: CASSPYRTSGVTNEQFF. CDR3 nucleotide sequence: TGTGCCAGCAGTCCCTATCGGACTAGCGGAGTTACCAATGAGCAGTTCTTC.

The rearrangement links TRBV6-5 to TRBJ1-1; TRBD1 agrees at 7 bases. The length of the CDR3 is 15 residues. The V segment lost 6 bases and the J segment 0 bases; nucleotides outside the gene matches: 7. Germline V gene sequence: CDR1 MNHEY, CDR2 SVGAGI. DNA of the CDR3: TGTGCCAGCAGGGGGACAGTACAGATGAACACTGAAGCTTTCTTT. Residues: CASRGTVQMNTEAFF.

Notes on this clone: One end of the junction does not line up with germline, which may come from a read error. The rearrangement uses TRBV28 and TRBJ1-6, with D perhaps matching TRBD1 (6 bases). Germline V gene data show CDR1 as MDHEN and CDR2 as SYDVKM. This CDR3 comprises 10 residues. DNA for the CDR3: TGTGCCAGCAGCGGGCGGACAGTTAACTTT. Translated, it gives CASSGRTVNF.

Points on this clone: Given the absence of the conserved phenylalanine or tryptophan at the CDR3 end, a read error is likely. The chain carries TRBV4-2 and TRBJ2-7; 7 nucleotides match TRBD2. Germline V CDR1 and CDR2: LGHNA, YNFKEQ. After removal of 4 bases from V and 5 bases from J, the junction contained 8 bases not matched to a gene. The CDR3 extends over 14 amino acids. The CDR3: CASSRLGGVNEQYL. The CDR3 coding sequence is TGTGCCAGCAGCCGTCTTGGGGGGGTGAACGAGCAGTACCTC.

The chain combines TRBV18 with TRBJ1-2; TRBD1 agrees at 9 bases. CDR3 size: 14 residues. The trim removed 3 bases at V and 7 bases at J, leaving 6 bases unmatched. Germline V gene lookup returns CDR1 KGHSH and CDR2 LQKENI. The CDR3 reads CASSPTGGASGYTF. CDR3 DNA: TGTGCCAGCTCACCCACAGGGGGCGCGTCTGGCTACACCTTC. Together with reference TRBV18 and TRBJ1-2, the CDR3 gives the full variable domain: NAGVMQNPRHLVRRRGQEARLRCSPMKGHSHVYWYRQLPEEGLKFMVYLQKENIIDESGMPKERFSAEFPKEGPSILRIQQVVRGDSAAYFCASSPTGGASGYTFGSGTRLTVV.

This clone showed up just once. The chain uses TRBV7-6 and TRBJ2-1; no clear D gene. CDR1 is SGHVS and CDR2 is FNYEAQ in the germline V gene. Trimming took off 5 bases at V and 7 bases at J, with 12 bases between the two ends. CDR3 length: 13 amino acids. The CDR3 is CASSQPSRNEQFF. The CDR3 DNA is TGTGCCAGCAGCCAGCCATCGAGGAATGAGCAGTTCTTC.

The chain employs TRBV21-1 and TRBJ2-7; the table's TRBD2 call for D was not verified on the DNA. TRBV21-1 is assigned pseudogene status. This CDR3 contains 17 residues. CDR3 region: CASSGHFCAVFFYEQYF. CDR3 coding DNA: TGTGCCAGCAGCGGTCACTTCTGCGCGGTATTTTTCTACGAGCAGTACTTC.

This chain links TRBV15 with TRBJ2-7, with D unresolved. Germline loops: CDR1 LNHNV, CDR2 YYDKDF (reference sequence). This CDR3 region has 13 residues. V was cut by 6 bases and J by 1 base, with 10 bases left in between. CDR3 bases: TGTGCCACCAGTGATTCCAGATCCTACGAGCAGTACTTC. Residues: CATSDSRSYEQYF.

In this sample, this clone turned up once. V and J are TRBV7-9 and TRBJ2-5; D gene ambiguous. This CDR3 has 15 residues. Germline CDR1 and CDR2: SEHNR and FQNEAQ (reference sequence). Trimming pared 1 base from V and 5 bases from J, leaving 14 bases between. The CDR3 DNA follows: TGTGCCAGCAGCTTAGACTCGCAGCGTCGGGAGACCCAGTACTTC. This encodes CASSLDSQRRETQYF. The variable domain in full, completed from reference TRBV7-9 and TRBJ2-5, reads DTGVSQNPRHKITKRGQNVTFRCDPISEHNRLYWYRQTLGQGPEFLTYFQNEAQLEKSRLLSDRFSAERPKGSFSTLEIQRTEQGDSAMYLCASSLDSQRRETQYFGPGTRLLVL.

The chain carries TRBV7-6 and TRBJ2-5; TRBD2 matches 13 bases. J was trimmed by 7 bases and V by 8 bases; bases with no gene match: 10. This CDR3 is 15 amino acids long. Germline CDR1 is SGHVS and CDR2 is FNYEAQ. The CDR3 loop reads CASCGLAGVGLTQYF. In nucleotides, the CDR3 is TGTGCCAGCTGCGGACTAGCGGGAGTCGGGTTGACCCAGTACTTC.

This clone was detected only a few times. This chain uses TRBV5-6 with TRBJ2-7, with D unresolved. This CDR3 is built from 14 residues. The germline V gene has CDR1 SGHDT and CDR2 YYEEEE. The ends were cut back, 4 bases at V and 2 bases at J, with 13 bases in the middle. The CDR3 is CASSPTGFAYEQYF. The CDR3 region has the DNA TGTGCCAGCAGCCCAACCGGGTTTGCCTACGAGCAGTACTTC. The complete variable domain, with remaining parts taken from reference TRBV5-6 and TRBJ2-7, reads DAGVTQSPTHLIKTRGQQVTLRCSPKSGHDTVSWYQQALGQGPQFIFQYYEEEERQRGNFPDRFSGHQFPNYSSELNVNALLLGDSALYLCASSPTGFAYEQYFGPGTRLTVT.

The J gene is TRBJ1-1, the V gene TRBV29-1; possible D gene TRBD1, 5 bases. Germline V gene sequence: CDR1 SQVTM, CDR2 ANQGSEA. Trimming removed 4 bases from V and 1 base from J, with 10 bases in between. The CDR3 has 13 amino acids. This CDR3 reads CSVAGRTNTEAFF. In nucleotides, the CDR3 is TGCAGCGTTGCAGGGCGCACGAACACTGAAGCTTTCTTT.

The CDR3 nucleotides read TGTGCCAGCAGCCAAGATCGTCTAGCATCCGGCACAGATACGCAGTATTTT. Translated, it gives CASSQDRLASGTDTQYF. The V gene is TRBV4-2, the J gene TRBJ2-3; D perhaps matches TRBD2 (5 bases). The germline V and J ends were trimmed by 0 bases and 1 base, with 14 bases remaining between them. The CDR3 is made up of 17 amino acids. The germline V gene has CDR1 LGHNA and CDR2 YNFKEQ.